Each of the 30 T cell receptor beta chains below was sequenced from the same sample in a study of neoadjuvant anti-PD-1 for oral cavity cancer. The protocol was immunoSEQ multiplex PCR, while the TCRdb copy is restricted to in-frame clones and leaves out a portion. The data show about 15,000 clones, 66% seen once. The sequencing used PBMCs, collected before nivolumab (anti-PD-1) treatment. The receptors derive from a person between 40 and 80 years old with oral cavity squamous cell carcinoma.

This sequence joins TRBV30 and TRBJ2-7, with D perhaps given as TRBD1 or TRBD2 (5 bases each). The V end lost 1 base, the J end lost 2 bases, and 12 bases lay between the germline ends. Germline CDR1 GTSNPN, CDR2 SVGIG (reference sequence). The CDR3 spans 14 residues. CDR3 nucleotides: TGTGCCTGGAGTGCAGGGACGCCACCCTACGAGCAGTACTTC. Encoded protein: CAWSAGTPPYEQYF.

The chain uses TRBV11-2 and TRBJ1-2, with D maybe TRBD1 (5 bases). The germline V gene encodes CDR1 SGHAT and CDR2 FQNNGV. The CDR3 has 15 residues. V lost 1 base to trimming and J lost 7 bases, with 16 bases between them. CDR3 nucleotide sequence: TGTGCCAGCAGCTTAGTAGGGGCAGCGAGCGGTGGCTACACCTTC. This gives the protein CASSLVGAASGGYTF. The full variable domain, rest sourced from reference TRBV11-2 and TRBJ1-2, is EAGVAQSPRYKIIEKRQSVAFWCNPISGHATLYWYQQILGQGPKLLIQFQNNGVVDDSQLPKDRFSAERLKGVDSTLKIQPAKLEDSAVYLCASSLVGAASGGYTFGSGTRLTVV.

This clone has just a few counts. The rearrangement links TRBV14 to TRBJ2-1; the D is unclear. Looked up from germline, CDR1 is SGHDN and CDR2 is FVKESK. V was trimmed by 9 bases and J by 4 bases, leaving 7 bases between them. This CDR3 region has 11 residues. CDR3: CASAVYNEQFF. CDR3 DNA sequence: TGTGCCAGTGCAGTTTACAATGAGCAGTTCTTC.

The V call is TRBV6-6, the J call TRBJ1-2, with D possibly matching TRBD1 (5 bases). The length of the CDR3 is 13 residues. V was trimmed by 7 bases and J by 3 bases, leaving 12 bases between them. CDR1 and CDR2 from the germline V gene are MNHNY and SVGAGI (reference sequence). CDR3 bases: TGTGCCAGCACCCACCTGGGGGACTATGGCTACACCTTC. Translating it yields CASTHLGDYGYTF.

J is TRBJ2-7 and V is TRBV7-9; D is ambiguous. Looked up from germline, CDR1 is SEHNR and CDR2 is FQNEAQ (reference sequence). This CDR3 spans 12 amino acids. The germline V and J ends were trimmed by 0 bases and 7 bases, with 7 bases remaining between them. The CDR3 loop is CASSLAGLEQYF. In nucleotides, the CDR3 is TGTGCCAGCAGCTTAGCTGGGTTAGAGCAGTACTTC.

This rearrangement joins TRBV11-2 to TRBJ2-1; no definite D call. CDR1 and CDR2 from the germline V gene are SGHAT and FQNNGV. The V and J ends lost 5 bases and 8 bases respectively, with 19 bases between them. The CDR3 contains 15 residues. CDR3 nucleotide sequence: TGTGCCAGCAGCCGTAGTAGCACGGGTCTCGATGAGCAGTTCTTC. This sequence encodes CASSRSSTGLDEQFF.

The rearrangement uses TRBV27 and TRBJ2-7; the match to TRBD1 covers 7 bases. CDR1 and CDR2 from the germline V gene are MNHEY and SMNVEV (reference sequence). This CDR3 contains 15 residues. V trimming: 8 bases; J trimming: 4 bases; junction bases outside the gene matches: 14. CDR3: CASQVEMGQIYEQYF. Written as DNA, the CDR3 is TGTGCCAGCCAAGTGGAGATGGGACAGATATACGAGCAGTACTTC.

V usage is TRBV19 and J usage is TRBJ1-1; a possible D gene is TRBD1 (5 bases). Germline CDR1 and CDR2: LNHDA and SQIVND (reference sequence). The germline V and J ends were trimmed by 2 bases and 2 bases, with 9 bases remaining between them. This CDR3 has 14 amino acids. The DNA for the CDR3 is TGTGCCAGTAGTATAACCGGGGCTAACACTGAAGCTTTCTTT. Translating it yields CASSITGANTEAFF.

V is TRBV2 and J is TRBJ1-1; D is uncertain. The germline CDR1 and CDR2 sequences are SNHLY and FYNNEI. The CDR3 length is 13 residues. V lost 3 bases and J 0 bases, leaving 5 bases between the germline ends. CDR3 sequence: CASSDTVNTEAFF. The CDR3, as DNA: TGTGCCAGCAGTGATACAGTGAACACTGAAGCTTTCTTT.

The V call is TRBV7-9, the J call TRBJ1-1, with a possible D match to TRBD1 (5 bases). Germline V CDR1 and CDR2: SEHNR, FQNEAQ (reference sequence). The CDR3 is made up of 15 amino acids. Trimming shortened V by 5 bases and J by 1 base, and 14 bases separated the two germline ends. CDR3 nucleotides: TGTGCCAGCAGCATCCAATCTACAGGGAACACTGAAGCTTTCTTT. Amino acids: CASSIQSTGNTEAFF.

The CDR3 protein is CASSLSGQGREYEQYF. CDR3 DNA: TGTGCCAGCAGCTTATCTGGACAGGGGAGGGAGTACGAGCAGTACTTC. The chain couples TRBV7-9 to TRBJ2-7; 9 bases agree with TRBD1. The CDR3 length is 16 residues. J gave up 4 bases and V 2 bases, and 9 bases lay outside the gene matches. Germline V gene data show CDR1 as SEHNR and CDR2 as FQNEAQ (reference sequence). Together with reference TRBV7-9 and TRBJ2-7, the CDR3 gives the full variable domain: DTGVSQNPRHKITKRGQNVTFRCDPISEHNRLYWYRQTLGQGPEFLTYFQNEAQLEKSRLLSDRFSAERPKGSFSTLEIQRTEQGDSAMYLCASSLSGQGREYEQYFGPGTRLTVT.

This clone has just a few counts. The chain combines TRBV6-6 with TRBJ1-5; D is uncertain. The CDR3 is 13 amino acids. The germline CDR1 and CDR2 sequences are MNHNY and SVGAGI (reference sequence). Trimming cost V 10 bases and J 1 base, with 11 bases left between them. The CDR3 spells CATSKSSNQPQHF. The DNA of the CDR3 is TGTGCCACATCAAAGTCGAGCAATCAGCCCCAGCATTTT.

V gene TRBV7-2 combines with J gene TRBJ1-5; the D gene is possibly TRBD1 (6 bases). Trimming removed 3 bases at V and 4 bases at J, with 19 bases between. CDR3 length: 17 residues. Germline V gene lookup returns CDR1 SGHTA and CDR2 FQGNSA. CDR3 in amino acids: CASSFAPLGAGNQPQHF. The CDR3 nucleotides read TGTGCCAGCAGCTTCGCCCCGTTGGGGGCGGGTAATCAGCCCCAGCATTTT.

This chain links TRBV11-2 with TRBJ2-2; D remains ambiguous. Germline CDR1 SGHAT, CDR2 FQNNGV. Trimming removed 5 bases from V and 3 bases from J, with 10 bases in between. The CDR3 is 14 amino acids. The CDR3 DNA is TGTGCCAGCAGCCCGGGCGGATACACCGGGGAGCTGTTTTTT. Translating gives CASSPGGYTGELFF.

The chain uses TRBV14 and TRBJ2-3; D is unresolved. V was trimmed by 5 bases and J by 0 bases, leaving 12 bases between them. Germline loops: CDR1 SGHDN, CDR2 FVKESK. There are 15 residues in the CDR3. Written as DNA, the CDR3 is TGTGCCAGCAGCATTCTCTCAGCCAGCACAGATACGCAGTATTTT. Translated: CASSILSASTDTQYF.

This clone has a handful of counts. This chain uses TRBV28 with TRBJ1-2; TRBD1 is a possible D gene (5 bases). Germline V gives CDR1 MDHEN, CDR2 SYDVKM. The CDR3 spans 13 residues. Trimming shortened V by 6 bases and J by 7 bases, and 15 bases separated the two germline ends. CDR3 coding DNA: TGTGCCAGCAGGGACCCGCAGGGCCTTGGCTACACCTTC. It codes for CASRDPQGLGYTF.

The V call is TRBV9, the J call TRBJ2-5; D is undetermined. Trimming left V 0 bases short and J 2 bases short, with 11 bases between. The CDR3 has 15 residues. Per germline, CDR1 SGDLS and CDR2 YYNGEE. The CDR3 is CASSVVGSKQETQYF. In DNA form, the CDR3 reads TGTGCCAGCAGCGTAGTCGGTTCTAAACAAGAGACCCAGTACTTC.

Only one count was recorded for this clone. V usage is TRBV6-1 and J usage is TRBJ2-1; 8 bases align to TRBD2. This CDR3 region has 18 residues. The ends lost 0 bases at V and 7 bases at J; junction bases unmatched: 14. Germline CDR1 reads MNHNS; CDR2 reads SASEGT. The CDR3 bases are TGTGCCAGCAGTGAAGCGCTCTTTTCCCGGGGGGGCGCGAATGAGCAGTTCTTC. It specifies CASSEALFSRGGANEQFF.

There are a few counts of this clone. The chain joins TRBV15 to TRBJ1-5, with 8 positions matching TRBD1. V shed 3 bases and J 9 bases; nucleotides not matched to a gene: 10. CDR1 is LNHNV and CDR2 is YYDKDF in the germline V gene (reference sequence). This CDR3 comprises 15 residues. The CDR3 DNA reads TGTGCCACCAGCAGTGGACAGGGTGGCAATTGGCCCCAGCATTTT. It codes for CATSSGQGGNWPQHF.

The CDR3 reads CASSGAAGVTDTQYF. The DNA of the CDR3 is TGTGCCAGCAGCGGGGCAGCGGGAGTTACAGATACGCAGTATTTT. This rearrangement joins TRBV11-3 to TRBJ2-3, with 8 positions matching TRBD2. V gave up 5 bases and J gave up 3 bases; unmatched junction bases: 7. The CDR3 extends over 15 amino acids. Germline loops: CDR1 SGHNT, CDR2 YENEEA.

In DNA form, the CDR3 reads TGTGCCAGCACCACGGGGCAACAAGAGACCCAGTACTTC. This translates into CASTTGQQETQYF. The rearrangement links TRBV5-4 to TRBJ2-5; D may correspond to TRBD1 or TRBD2 (5 bases each). From germline, CDR1 is SGHNT and CDR2 YYREEE (reference sequence). V was cut by 6 bases and J by 2 bases, with 11 bases left in between. The length of the CDR3 is 13 residues.

The V and J genes are TRBV5-5 and TRBJ1-4; tentatively, D is TRBD1 (5 bases). Per the germline V gene, CDR1 is SGHKS and CDR2 is YYEKEE (reference sequence). This CDR3 is 14 amino acids long. Trimming cost V 0 bases and J 6 bases, with 9 bases left between them. This CDR3 reads CASSLAGGDEKLFF. In DNA, the CDR3 is TGTGCCAGCAGCTTGGCCGGGGGAGATGAAAAACTGTTTTTT.

This clone was recorded a few times. This chain joins TRBV30 and TRBJ1-6; D uncertain. Germline CDR1 and CDR2: GTSNPN and SVGIG (reference sequence). V dropped 0 bases and J dropped 12 bases, with 9 bases sitting between them. The CDR3 spans 12 residues. CDR3 region: CAWSVLGEPLHF. As DNA, the CDR3 is TGTGCCTGGAGTGTACTCGGGGAACCCCTCCACTTT.

This clone has more than one count but fewer than ten. The chain uses TRBV7-2 and TRBJ2-3, with D hard to call. Germline V gene sequence: CDR1 SGHTA, CDR2 FQGNSA. The CDR3 covers 15 residues. Trimming removed 4 bases at V and 0 bases at J, with 11 bases between. Written as DNA, the CDR3 is TGTGCCAGCAGCTACGAAGGGCGGAGCACAGATACGCAGTATTTT. Its translation is CASSYEGRSTDTQYF.

The rearrangement uses TRBV5-4 and TRBJ1-2, with a weak D call TRBD1 (5 bases). V lost 4 bases and J 4 bases, leaving 11 bases between the germline ends. The length of the CDR3 is 13 residues. From germline, CDR1 is SGHNT and CDR2 YYREEE (reference sequence). The CDR3 loop is CASSAGRTYGYTF. In nucleotides, the CDR3 is TGTGCCAGCAGCGCGGGACGGACCTATGGCTACACCTTC.

The chain combines TRBV5-4 with TRBJ1-4, with no clear D. The V end lost 2 bases, the J end lost 0 bases, and 8 bases lay between the germline ends. CDR1 and CDR2 from the germline V gene are SGHNT and YYREEE (reference sequence). The CDR3 has 15 residues. The CDR3 loop is CASSLEGATNEKLFF. The CDR3 nucleotides read TGTGCCAGCAGCTTAGAGGGTGCAACTAATGAAAAACTGTTTTTT.

The V gene is TRBV6-1, the J gene TRBJ2-3; 15 positions agree with TRBD2. The junction had 0 bases not matched to a gene; V was cut back by 4 bases and J by 4 bases. Germline-derived CDR1 and CDR2 are MNHNS and SASEGT. CDR3 size: 15 residues. CDR3 bases: TGTGCCAGCAGTGGGACTAGCGGGGGGGCAGATACGCAGTATTTT. This codes for CASSGTSGGADTQYF.

The chain employs TRBV27 and TRBJ2-7, with TRBD2 identical over 7 bases. The J segment lost 6 bases and the V segment lost 4 bases, leaving 12 bases of the junction unmatched. Germline lookup yields CDR1 MNHEY and CDR2 SMNVEV (reference sequence). The CDR3 length is 15 residues. The CDR3 loop is CASSSSAAGKGEQYF. CDR3 DNA sequence: TGTGCCAGCAGTTCCTCCGCAGCGGGAAAGGGCGAGCAGTACTTC.

The table lists this clone with a few counts. Distinct nucleotide sequences in the sample also encode this CDR3. The chain uses TRBV11-2 and TRBJ1-6; 9 nucleotides agree with TRBD1. The CDR3 spans 13 residues. The germline V gene has CDR1 SGHAT and CDR2 FQNNGV. V trimming: 6 bases; J trimming: 8 bases; junction bases outside the gene matches: 2. CDR3 sequence: CASRGQGYSPLHF. The CDR3 bases are TGTGCCAGCAGGGGACAGGGTTATTCACCCCTCCACTTT.

The chain couples TRBV7-2 to TRBJ1-5; 10 bases align to TRBD1. Germline V gene sequence: CDR1 SGHTA, CDR2 FQGNSA. The CDR3 totals 15 residues. After removal of 7 bases from V and 3 bases from J, the junction contained 6 bases not matched to a gene. The CDR3 sequence is CASTPGQGNNQPQHF. The DNA of the CDR3 is TGTGCCAGCACCCCGGGACAGGGGAACAATCAGCCCCAGCATTTT.